This T cell receptor (beta chain) was captured in a study of CD8+ T cells in alopecia areata. Study findings and constraints: On tofacitinib, scalp and blood still held many of the expanded lesional clones. Scalp lesions, especially in alopecia totalis/universalis, had higher clonality than normal scalp. Expanded CD8+ clones among the top 100, as well as scalp clonality, were significantly decreased by tofacitinib.

As regards this clone: The target antigen is unknown.

Sequencing templates came from extracted RNA that was reverse transcribed into cDNA. Sequenced by immunoSEQ multiplex PCR; TCRdb stores in-frame clones only, minus some. This sample yields around 99,000 clones, of which 84% are seen a single time; about 24% belongs to the top ten. Treatment indicated: oral pan-JAK inhibitor, 5-10 mg twice daily. Germline V gene sequence: CDR1 SGHNT, CDR2 YYREEE (reference sequence). Trimming took 0 bases from V and 1 from J, leaving 16 bases between them. The CDR3 length is 17 residues. The V and J genes are TRBV5-4 and TRBJ1-1; D might be TRBD1 (5 bases). The sample was CD8+ T cells sorted from blood, taken at week 24, from a patient treated with tofacitinib. This clonotype originated in a human donor with alopecia areata. The CDR3 is CASSLGGVVRPNTEAFF. CDR3 bases: TGTGCCAGCAGCTTGGGGGGGGTTGTACGGCCGAACACTGAAGCTTTCTTT. Full variable domain (outside the CDR3, taken from reference TRBV5-4 and TRBJ1-1): ETGVTQSPTHLIKTRGQQVTLRCSSQSGHNTVSWYQQALGQGPQFIFQYYREEENGRGNFPPRFSGLQFPNYSSELNVNALELDDSALYLCASSLGGVVRPNTEAFFGQGTRLTVV.